The 5 T cell receptor beta chains below all came from one sample that was sequenced in a study of identical twins. Each CDR3 protein is one row after TCRdb ran MiXCR on the 5' RACE reads. The profile shows 500,000 to 600,000 distinct CDR3 sequences, less than 25% of them singletons. This same sample was also part of a study on T cells expressing NK-cell markers.

The sequenced sample was CD4+ T cells sorted from blood. The receptors here all came from a young woman in good health.

The rearrangement joins TRBV5-1 to TRBJ2-3; D unclear. This CDR3 contains 13 residues. The germline CDR1 and CDR2 sequences are SGHRS and YFSETQ. V was pared by 5 bases and J by 8 bases, with 15 bases between. The CDR3 DNA sequence: TGCGCCAGCAGGGCGGAAGAATGGGGTACGCAGTATTTT. Translating it yields CASRAEEWGTQYF.

The chain couples TRBV9 to TRBJ2-5; D is undetermined. Germline loops: CDR1 SGDLS, CDR2 YYNGEE. This CDR3 region has 14 residues. The V end lost 0 bases, the J end lost 2 bases, and 8 bases lay between the germline ends. DNA for the CDR3: TGTGCCAGCAGCGTAGATCTCACACAAGAGACCCAGTACTTC. Encoded protein: CASSVDLTQETQYF.

The J gene is TRBJ2-2, the V gene TRBV27; D is possibly TRBD1 or TRBD2 (5 bases each). V lost 6 bases, J lost 7 bases, and 15 bases lay in between. The CDR3 sequence is 14 residues long. CDR1 and CDR2 (germline): MNHEY, SMNVEV (reference sequence). The chain's CDR3 is CASRGEGLGGELFF. In DNA form, the CDR3 reads TGTGCCAGCAGGGGTGAGGGGCTTGGCGGGGAGCTGTTTTTT.

This clonotype was observed a handful of times. This rearrangement joins TRBV7-2 to TRBJ1-1; tentatively, D is TRBD1 (6 bases). V lost 6 bases and J 6 bases, leaving 11 bases between the germline ends. Germline assignment: CDR1 SGHTA and CDR2 FQGNSA. This CDR3 is built from 12 residues. The CDR3 region has the DNA TGTGCCAGCAGACAGACAGGCCCTGAAGCTTTCTTT. Protein sequence: CASRQTGPEAFF.

This clonotype was seen only a few times. The CDR3 coding sequence is TGCGCCAGCAGCCCGGCAGAGGATACGCAGTATTTT. Amino acid sequence: CASSPAEDTQYF. The chain employs TRBV5-1 and TRBJ2-3, with unresolved D. Trimming removed 4 bases at V and 6 bases at J, with 9 bases between. The CDR3 is made up of 12 amino acids. Per the germline V gene, CDR1 is SGHRS and CDR2 is YFSETQ.